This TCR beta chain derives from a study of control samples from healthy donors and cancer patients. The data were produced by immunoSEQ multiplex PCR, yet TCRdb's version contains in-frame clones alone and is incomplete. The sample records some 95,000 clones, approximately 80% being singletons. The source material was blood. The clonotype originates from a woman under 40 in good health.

This CDR3 reads CASGQMGTDTQYF. In nucleotides, the CDR3 is TGTGCCAGCGGTCAGATGGGAACAGATACGCAGTATTTT. The genes are TRBV19 and TRBJ2-3; D is unresolved. Trimming removed 9 bases at V and 3 bases at J, with 13 bases between. The CDR3 is 13 amino acids. Germline CDR1 and CDR2: LNHDA and SQIVND (reference sequence).